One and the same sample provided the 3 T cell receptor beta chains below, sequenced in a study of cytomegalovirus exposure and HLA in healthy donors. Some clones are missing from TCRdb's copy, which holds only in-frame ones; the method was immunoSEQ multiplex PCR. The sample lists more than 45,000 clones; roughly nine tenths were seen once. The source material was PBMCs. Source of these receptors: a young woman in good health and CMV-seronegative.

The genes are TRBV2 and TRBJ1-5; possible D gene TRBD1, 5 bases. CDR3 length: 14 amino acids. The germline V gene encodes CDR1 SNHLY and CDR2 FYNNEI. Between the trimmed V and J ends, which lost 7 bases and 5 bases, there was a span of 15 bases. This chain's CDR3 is CASTLPGGDQPQHF. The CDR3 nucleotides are TGTGCCAGCACTCTCCCTGGGGGGGATCAGCCCCAGCATTTT.

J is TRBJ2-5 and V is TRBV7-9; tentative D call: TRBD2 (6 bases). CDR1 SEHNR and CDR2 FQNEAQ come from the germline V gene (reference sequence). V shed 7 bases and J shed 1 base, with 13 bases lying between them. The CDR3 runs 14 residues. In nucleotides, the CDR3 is TGTGCCAGCACCATGGAGGGGCCCCAAGAGACCCAGTACTTC. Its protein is CASTMEGPQETQYF. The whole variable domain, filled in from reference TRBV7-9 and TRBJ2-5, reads DTGVSQNPRHKITKRGQNVTFRCDPISEHNRLYWYRQTLGQGPEFLTYFQNEAQLEKSRLLSDRFSAERPKGSFSTLEIQRTEQGDSAMYLCASTMEGPQETQYFGPGTRLLVL.

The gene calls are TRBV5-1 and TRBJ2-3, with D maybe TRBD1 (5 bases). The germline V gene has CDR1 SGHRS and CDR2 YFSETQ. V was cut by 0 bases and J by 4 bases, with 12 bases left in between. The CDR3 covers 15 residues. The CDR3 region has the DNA TGCGCCAGCAGCTTGGTTTCAGGGTATTCAGATACGCAGTATTTT. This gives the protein CASSLVSGYSDTQYF.